This T cell receptor beta chain was observed in a study of blood T cells in healthy people across ages. Study conclusions and caveats: Long-lived donors had more naive CD4+ cells and higher diversity than aged donors. A roughly linear age-dependent decrease characterized TCR beta diversity per million T cells.

On this clonotype itself: Its antigen is not known.

Every donor gave ten milliliters of peripheral blood. Through a sample-barcoded 5' primer and a J-beta primer mix, a second PCR was run for about 6 to 12 cycles. Every molecule of cDNA carried a tag from a template-switch adaptor with 12 random nucleotides. MiXCR was run by TCRdb on the 5' RACE reads, yielding one entry per CDR3 protein. The table lists around 690,000 distinct CDR3 sequences, about 53% of them singletons. Trimming left V 2 bases short and J 0 bases short, with 11 bases between. Germline V gene sequence: CDR1 SGHRS, CDR2 YFSETQ. This CDR3 spans 15 amino acids. The clonotype was recovered from a man aged 60 to 69 in good health. The sample consisted of blood. This rearrangement joins TRBV5-1 to TRBJ1-1; unclear D gene. CDR3 sequence reads: CASSLRLSMNTEAFF. CDR3 nucleotides: TGCGCCAGCAGCTTAAGACTGTCTATGAACACTGAAGCTTTCTTT.